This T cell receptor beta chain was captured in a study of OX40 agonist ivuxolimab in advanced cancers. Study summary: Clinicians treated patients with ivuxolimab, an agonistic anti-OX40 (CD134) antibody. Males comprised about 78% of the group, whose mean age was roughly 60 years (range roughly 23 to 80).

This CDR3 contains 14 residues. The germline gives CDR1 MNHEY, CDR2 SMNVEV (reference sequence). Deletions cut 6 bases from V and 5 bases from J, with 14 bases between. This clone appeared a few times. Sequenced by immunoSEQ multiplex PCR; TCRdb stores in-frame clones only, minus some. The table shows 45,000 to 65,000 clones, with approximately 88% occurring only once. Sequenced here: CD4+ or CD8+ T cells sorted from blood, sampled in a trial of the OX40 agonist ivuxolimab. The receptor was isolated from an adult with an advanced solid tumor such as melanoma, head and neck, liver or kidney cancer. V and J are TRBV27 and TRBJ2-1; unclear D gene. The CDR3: CASRQVAGNNEQFF. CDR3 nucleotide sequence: TGTGCCAGCAGACAAGTAGCTGGGAACAATGAGCAGTTCTTC.